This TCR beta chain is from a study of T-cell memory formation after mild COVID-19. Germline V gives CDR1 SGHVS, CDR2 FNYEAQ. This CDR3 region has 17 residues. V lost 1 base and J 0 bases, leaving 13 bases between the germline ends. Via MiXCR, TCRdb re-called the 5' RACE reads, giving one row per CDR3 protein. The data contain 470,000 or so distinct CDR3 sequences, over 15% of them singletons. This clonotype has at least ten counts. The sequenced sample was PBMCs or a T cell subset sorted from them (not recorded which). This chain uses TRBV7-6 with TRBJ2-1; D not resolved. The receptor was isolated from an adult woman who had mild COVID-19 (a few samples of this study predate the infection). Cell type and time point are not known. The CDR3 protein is CASSLGFTIPSYNEQFF. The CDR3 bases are TGTGCCAGCAGCTTAGGGTTTACGATCCCCTCCTACAATGAGCAGTTCTTC.